This record covers a single T cell receptor beta chain. Its target is not known. This entry belongs to a study of blood T cells in healthy people across ages. Study details: Capturing about one barcoded beta molecule per two T cells was achieved by template switching. Whole-study results and caveats: PBMCs that were unsorted prevented a conclusive naive versus antigen-experienced comparison.

Together with a sample-barcoded 5' primer, a J-beta primer mix was included in a second PCR lasting about 6 to 12 cycles. There were at least 2.5 million CDR3-containing paired-end reads obtained from each sample. TCRdb re-derived calls from the 5' RACE reads in MiXCR, one entry per CDR3 protein. The sample yields about 970,000 distinct CDR3 sequences, roughly half seen once. The TCR was taken from a woman aged 55 to 70 in good health. The sample consisted of blood.

CDR3 residues: CASSPSSGSGEQYF. CDR3 nucleotide sequence: TGCGCCAGCAGCCCCTCGAGCGGCTCCGGGGAGCAGTACTTC. The chain employs TRBV5-1 and TRBJ2-7; TRBD2 is a possible D gene (5 bases). The germline CDR1 and CDR2 sequences are SGHRS and YFSETQ. Trimming pared 4 bases from V and 7 bases from J, leaving 18 bases between. This CDR3 has 14 amino acids.